Below, 29 T cell receptor beta chains from the same sample are listed, as sequenced in a study of blood T cell repertoires in COVID-19. Assay used: immunoSEQ multiplex PCR; TCRdb lists only in-frame clones, some missing. This sample yields approximately 200,000 clones, of which approximately 88% are seen a single time; about 3.9% belongs to the top ten. What was sequenced was peripheral blood. The receptors come from a woman in her twenties or thirties with acute or convalescent COVID-19.

This clone appeared a few times. This chain uses TRBV24-1 with TRBJ1-2, with 8 bases aligning to TRBD1. Germline assignment: CDR1 KGHDR and CDR2 SFDVKD. This CDR3 is built from 14 residues. Losses at the gene ends were 4 bases for V and 3 bases for J; bases not matched to a gene: 3. CDR3 sequence reads: CATSDQGADYGYTF. CDR3 bases: TGTGCCACCAGTGACCAGGGGGCGGACTATGGCTACACCTTC.

The chain combines TRBV11-3 with TRBJ2-5, with 8 bases identical to TRBD1. Germline loops: CDR1 SGHNT, CDR2 YENEEA. CDR3 length equals 15 residues. The junction had 6 bases not matched to a gene; V was cut back by 2 bases and J by 4 bases. CDR3 bases: TGTGCCAGCAGCTTACAGGGGGCAAAGTTAGAGACCCAGTACTTC. The encoded protein is CASSLQGAKLETQYF.

The chain joins TRBV5-6 to TRBJ2-1; 8 bases are shared with TRBD2. Germline loops: CDR1 SGHDT, CDR2 YYEEEE. With V trimmed by 2 bases and J by 6 bases, 7 bases remained unmatched. The CDR3 covers 15 residues. This CDR3 reads CASSLRPGLVNEQFF. Written as DNA, the CDR3 is TGTGCCAGCAGCTTACGTCCGGGACTAGTCAATGAGCAGTTCTTC.

This chain uses TRBV3-1 (or the pseudogene TRBV3-2) with TRBJ2-5; D perhaps matches TRBD2 (6 bases). The CDR3 has 14 amino acids. From germline, CDR1 is LGHDT and CDR2 YNNKEL (reference sequence). V was pared by 6 bases and J by 5 bases, with 16 bases between. CDR3 nucleotide sequence: TGTGCCAGCAGACTGGAGGGCCGGGTGGAGACCCAGTACTTC. Protein sequence: CASRLEGRVETQYF.

V gene TRBV11-3 combines with J gene TRBJ2-2; D is uncertain. V was clipped by 3 bases and J by 5 bases, with 10 bases between them. CDR1 SGHNT and CDR2 YENEEA come from the germline V gene. CDR3 length equals 14 residues. CDR3 in DNA: TGTGCCAGCAGCTTCACCACAGAAACCGGGGAGCTGTTTTTT. Amino acids: CASSFTTETGELFF.

The chain's CDR3 is CATSKRTSGSENEQFF. The CDR3 nucleotides are TGTGCCACCAGCAAGCGGACTAGCGGGAGTGAGAATGAGCAGTTCTTC. V and J are TRBV15 and TRBJ2-1; 13 bases match TRBD2. V was pared by 4 bases and J by 7 bases, with 7 bases of the junction left unmatched. Germline CDR1 is LNHNV and CDR2 is YYDKDF (reference sequence). This CDR3 is 16 amino acids long.

This chain connects TRBV7-8 to TRBJ1-4, with 12 bases lining up with TRBD1. CDR1 and CDR2 (germline): SGHVS, FQNEAQ. The J segment lost 7 bases and the V segment lost 2 bases, leaving 17 bases of the junction unmatched. There are 20 residues in the CDR3. The CDR3 bases are TGTGCCAGCAGCTTACCCTCAACCGGGACAGGGGGCGAAAATGGTGAAAAACTGTTTTTT. Translating gives CASSLPSTGTGGENGEKLFF.

Only a few counts were recorded for this clone. Other DNA variants within this sample encode the same CDR3. The V and J genes are TRBV5-1 and TRBJ2-1; the match to TRBD1 covers 10 bases. V lost 3 bases and J lost 6; bases outside the gene matches: 6. The CDR3 sequence is 15 residues long. Germline-derived CDR1 and CDR2 are SGHRS and YFSETQ. The DNA for the CDR3 is TGCGCCAGCAGCTCCGGACAGGGGGTTTCCAATGAGCAGTTCTTC. Its translation is CASSSGQGVSNEQFF.

The chain has TRBV28 and TRBJ2-1; TRBD2 is a possible D gene (6 bases). Germline lookup yields CDR1 MDHEN and CDR2 SYDVKM. CDR3 size: 16 residues. V was trimmed by 2 bases and J by 2 bases, leaving 13 bases between them. CDR3 in DNA: TGTGCCAGCAGTTTAAACGGGGGAAACACCTACAATGAGCAGTTCTTC. It is translated as CASSLNGGNTYNEQFF. Drawing the rest from reference TRBV28 and TRBJ2-1, the complete variable domain is DVKVTQSSRYLVKRTGEKVFLECVQDMDHENMFWYRQDPGLGLRLIYFSYDVKMKEKGDIPEGYSVSREKKERFSLILESASTNQTSMYLCASSLNGGNTYNEQFFGPGTRLTVL.

This clone has a single count. The V call is TRBV5-1, the J call TRBJ2-7; perhaps TRBD2 as D (6 bases). Germline V gene lookup returns CDR1 SGHRS and CDR2 YFSETQ. The CDR3 spans 12 residues. V was clipped by 8 bases and J by 4 bases, with 13 bases between them. DNA for the CDR3: TGCGCCAGTCGGGACTCCGTTTACGAGCAGTACTTC. It yields the protein CASRDSVYEQYF. The full variable domain, rest sourced from reference TRBV5-1 and TRBJ2-7, is KAGVTQTPRYLIKTRGQQVTLSCSPISGHRSVSWYQQTPGQGLQFLFEYFSETQRNKGNFPGRFSGRQFSNSRSEMNVSTLELGDSALYLCASRDSVYEQYFGPGTRLTVT.

This chain links TRBV21-1 with TRBJ2-3; the table names TRBD2, a call not compared with the DNA. TRBV21-1 is classified as a pseudogene. The CDR3 consists of 16 residues. The CDR3 region is CATGATTSGRAGIGYF. The CDR3 DNA follows: TGTGCCACCGGGGCAACTACTAGCGGGAGGGCTGGAATTGGGTATTTT.

The V gene is TRBV10-3, the J gene TRBJ2-3; weak D call: TRBD2 (5 bases). This CDR3 is built from 16 residues. Germline V gene data show CDR1 as ENHRY and CDR2 as SYGVKD. The V and J ends lost 10 bases and 2 bases respectively, with 22 bases between them. CDR3 loop: CATSRTVALNTDTQYF. As DNA, the CDR3 is TGTGCCACCTCCAGGACTGTGGCCCTGAACACAGATACGCAGTATTTT.

The rearrangement uses TRBV3-1 (or the pseudogene TRBV3-2) and TRBJ1-2; D remains ambiguous. The CDR3 is 12 amino acids. V gave up 5 bases and J gave up 1 base, with 5 bases separating them. Germline CDR1 and CDR2: LGHDT and YNNKEL (reference sequence). The CDR3 loop reads CASSYYNYGYTF. The CDR3 nucleotides are TGTGCCAGCAGCTATTATAACTATGGCTACACCTTC.

This sequence joins TRBV5-1 and TRBJ2-7; perhaps TRBD1 as D (5 bases). Deletions cut 6 bases from V and 7 bases from J, with 17 bases between. Germline V gene sequence: CDR1 SGHRS, CDR2 YFSETQ. This CDR3 comprises 13 residues. The CDR3 reads CASTSGSQPEQYF. The DNA for the CDR3 is TGCGCCAGCACATCAGGGTCTCAACCTGAGCAGTACTTC. Drawing the rest from reference TRBV5-1 and TRBJ2-7, the complete variable domain is KAGVTQTPRYLIKTRGQQVTLSCSPISGHRSVSWYQQTPGQGLQFLFEYFSETQRNKGNFPGRFSGRQFSNSRSEMNVSTLELGDSALYLCASTSGSQPEQYFGPGTRLTVT.

V is TRBV19 and J is TRBJ2-1, with D possibly being TRBD2 (5 bases). V dropped 1 base and J dropped 6 bases, with 16 bases sitting between them. Germline lookup yields CDR1 LNHDA and CDR2 SQIVND (reference sequence). The CDR3 loop spans 16 amino acids. CDR3 DNA: TGTGCCAGTAGTATAGCCCTAGCAGTGTTCGGCAATGAGCAGTTCTTC. This gives the protein CASSIALAVFGNEQFF.

This sequence joins TRBV12-3 or TRBV12-4 and TRBJ2-1; D gene ambiguous. V dropped 1 base and J dropped 7 bases, with 5 bases sitting between them. The CDR3 runs to 12 residues. The CDR3 spells CASSLGPNEQFF. The CDR3 nucleotides are TGTGCCAGCAGTTTAGGGCCGAATGAGCAGTTCTTC.

The gene calls are TRBV11-2 and TRBJ2-3; D might be TRBD1 (6 bases). Germline loops: CDR1 SGHAT, CDR2 FQNNGV. Trimming shortened V by 3 bases and J by 5 bases, and 15 bases separated the two germline ends. The CDR3 is 15 amino acids. The CDR3 here is CASSLLNQGLDTQYF. The CDR3 DNA reads TGTGCCAGCAGCTTGTTGAATCAGGGGCTAGATACGCAGTATTTT.

The chain couples TRBV24-1 to TRBJ1-3; D is unclear. This CDR3 region has 9 residues. The V and J ends lost 11 bases and 8 bases respectively, with 6 bases between them. Germline values: CDR1 KGHDR, CDR2 SFDVKD. The CDR3 loop is CANQDTIYF. The CDR3 nucleotides read TGTGCCAATCAGGACACCATATATTTT.

The V call is TRBV11-1, the J call TRBJ2-1; no definite D call. The V end was cut by 8 bases, the J end by 10 bases, with 12 bases between. CDR3 length: 11 amino acids. Looked up from germline, CDR1 is SGHAT and CDR2 is FQDESV (reference sequence). CDR3 region: CASSMEHEQFF. DNA for the CDR3: TGTGCCAGCTCGATGGAGCACGAGCAGTTCTTC.

V and J are TRBV18 and TRBJ1-1, with unresolved D. With 3 bases removed from V and 0 bases from J, the gap between germline ends came to 8 bases. This CDR3 is built from 14 residues. The V gene's germline CDR1 is KGHSH and CDR2 LQKENI. The CDR3 loop is CASSPPQVNTEAFF. CDR3 coding DNA: TGTGCCAGCTCACCCCCCCAGGTGAACACTGAAGCTTTCTTT. Together with reference TRBV18 and TRBJ1-1, the CDR3 gives the full variable domain: NAGVMQNPRHLVRRRGQEARLRCSPMKGHSHVYWYRQLPEEGLKFMVYLQKENIIDESGMPKERFSAEFPKEGPSILRIQQVVRGDSAAYFCASSPPQVNTEAFFGQGTRLTVV.

The V call is TRBV11-3, the J call TRBJ2-1, with 8 bases fitting TRBD2. CDR1 and CDR2 from the germline V gene are SGHNT and YENEEA. V lost 4 bases and J lost 9; bases outside the gene matches: 5. This CDR3 spans 13 amino acids. CDR3 amino acids: CASSSKRETEQFF. The DNA for the CDR3 is TGTGCCAGCAGCTCCAAGCGGGAGACTGAGCAGTTCTTC.

The CDR3 loop is CASSPPTGGNTEAFF. DNA of the CDR3: TGTGCCAGCTCACCACCGACAGGGGGGAACACTGAAGCTTTCTTT. This rearrangement joins TRBV18 to TRBJ1-1; 9 positions agree with TRBD1. Germline V gives CDR1 KGHSH, CDR2 LQKENI. This CDR3 region has 15 residues. The ends lost 0 bases at V and 1 base at J; junction bases unmatched: 0.

This chain joins TRBV3-1 (or the pseudogene TRBV3-2) and TRBJ2-1, with 7 nucleotides matching TRBD2. The CDR3 is 13 amino acids. Trimming took 8 bases from V and 4 from J; bases not matched to a gene: 5. From germline, CDR1 is LGHDT and CDR2 YNNKEL (reference sequence). CDR3 sequence: CASVQRGYNEQFF. In DNA form, the CDR3 reads TGTGCCAGCGTCCAGCGGGGTTACAATGAGCAGTTCTTC.

The CDR3 DNA reads TGTGCCAGCAGGGCGACAGGGGGCGACAGTGGAGTCTATGGCTACACCTTC. Protein sequence: CASRATGGDSGVYGYTF. The chain recombines TRBV2 with TRBJ1-2, with TRBD1 identical over 10 bases. The CDR3 has 17 residues. Germline loops: CDR1 SNHLY, CDR2 FYNNEI. V was clipped by 6 bases and J by 4 bases; unmatched bases: 14.

V gene TRBV3-1 (or the pseudogene TRBV3-2) combines with J gene TRBJ2-2; 12 positions agree with TRBD2. V lost 6 bases to trimming and J lost 6 bases; unmatched junction nucleotides: 2. CDR1 is LGHDT and CDR2 is YNNKEL in the germline V gene (reference sequence). The CDR3 consists of 14 residues. The CDR3, as DNA: TGTGCCAGCAGGACTAGCGGGAGCCCCGGGGAGCTGTTTTTT. Residues: CASRTSGSPGELFF.

V gene TRBV11-2 combines with J gene TRBJ2-7; TRBD2 agrees at 7 bases. The junction had 7 bases not matched to a gene; V was cut back by 1 base and J by 1 base. CDR1 and CDR2 (germline): SGHAT, FQNNGV. CDR3 length: 16 residues. CDR3 sequence reads: CASSLGGGRVSYEQYF. CDR3 nucleotides: TGTGCCAGCAGCTTAGGGGGGGGACGGGTTTCCTACGAGCAGTACTTC.

The chain couples TRBV27 to TRBJ2-4; weak D call: TRBD2 (6 bases). This CDR3 is built from 13 residues. Germline loops: CDR1 MNHEY, CDR2 SMNVEV (reference sequence). V lost 0 bases and J 12 bases, leaving 12 bases between the germline ends. In DNA, the CDR3 is TGTGCCAGCAGTTTATCAGCGCGGGGACCTCAGTACTTC. It encodes CASSLSARGPQYF.

This sequence joins TRBV11-2 and TRBJ2-7; D might be TRBD2 (6 bases). Germline V gene data show CDR1 as SGHAT and CDR2 as FQNNGV. Trimming took 3 bases from V and 9 from J, leaving 30 bases between them. The CDR3 runs 18 residues. CDR3 DNA sequence: TGTGCCAGCAGCTTGCCGCCCAGGTTAAGGCGGGACCCTATACCGCAGTACTTC. Encoded protein: CASSLPPRLRRDPIPQYF.

The V and J genes are TRBV27 and TRBJ2-7; D is possibly TRBD2 (7 bases). V dropped 7 bases and J dropped 9 bases, with 16 bases sitting between them. The CDR3 loop spans 12 amino acids. Germline V CDR1 and CDR2: MNHEY, SMNVEV (reference sequence). The CDR3 coding sequence is TGTGCCAGCATGGACAGTCCGGGGGGGCAGTACTTC. It is translated as CASMDSPGGQYF.